This entry lists 21 T cell receptor beta chains sequenced from one sample in a study of OX40 agonist ivuxolimab in advanced cancers. Only in-frame clones appear in the TCRdb table, and some are missing; sequencing was by immunoSEQ multiplex PCR. The data contain 60,000 to 70,000 clones, approximately 85% of them singletons. Sequences were derived from CD4+ or CD8+ T cells sorted from blood, sampled in a trial of the OX40 agonist ivuxolimab. These receptors all stem from an adult with an advanced solid tumor such as melanoma, head and neck, liver or kidney cancer.

The chain uses TRBV9 and TRBJ1-4; D is uncertain. CDR3 size: 16 residues. Trimming removed 0 bases at V and 8 bases at J, with 17 bases between. Germline CDR1 and CDR2: SGDLS and YYNGEE. The CDR3 here is CASSVAPRLDKEKLFF. CDR3 DNA sequence: TGTGCCAGCAGCGTAGCTCCCCGGCTCGACAAGGAAAAACTGTTTTTT.

V gene TRBV6-5 combines with J gene TRBJ1-4, with D tentatively TRBD1 (6 bases). Germline-derived CDR1 and CDR2 are MNHEY and SVGAGI. The CDR3 is 13 residues long. V was shortened by 9 bases and J by 7 bases, with 15 bases between the two germline ends. The chain's CDR3 is CASTRGVGEKLFF. The CDR3 DNA is TGTGCCAGTACCAGGGGAGTAGGTGAAAAACTGTTTTTT.

This clone has more than one count but fewer than ten. This sequence joins TRBV7-9 and TRBJ1-6; 10 bases match TRBD1. This CDR3 comprises 15 residues. Unmatched junction bases numbered 5, after V lost 5 bases and J lost 7 bases. Germline lookup yields CDR1 SEHNR and CDR2 FQNEAQ (reference sequence). The CDR3, as DNA: TGTGCCAGCAGCCCCGGGACAGGGGCCAATTCACCCCTCCACTTT. Encoded protein: CASSPGTGANSPLHF.

The chain recombines TRBV27 with TRBJ1-2, with D possibly TRBD1 on 5 matching bases. The germline V and J ends were trimmed by 6 bases and 0 bases, with 14 bases remaining between them. CDR1 and CDR2 from the germline V gene are MNHEY and SMNVEV (reference sequence). The CDR3 covers 15 residues. CDR3 nucleotides: TGTGCCAGCAGCAGTAAGGGGCCCCCTAACTATGGCTACACCTTC. It encodes CASSSKGPPNYGYTF.

This clone was seen a handful of times. V and J are TRBV5-5 and TRBJ2-6; D gene uncertain. There are 15 residues in the CDR3. V lost 1 base to trimming and J lost 3 bases, with 8 bases between them. Germline-derived CDR1 and CDR2 are SGHKS and YYEKEE (reference sequence). CDR3 loop: CASSLMSVGANVLTF. CDR3 DNA: TGTGCCAGCAGCTTGATGTCTGTTGGGGCCAACGTCCTGACTTTC.

The chain links TRBV19 to TRBJ2-2, with 8 bases that match TRBD1. There are 15 residues in the CDR3. Looked up from germline, CDR1 is LNHDA and CDR2 is SQIVND (reference sequence). Germline trimming cut 6 bases from V and 5 bases from J; bases unmatched to any gene: 8. This CDR3 reads CASSNGQGWTGELFF. CDR3 DNA: TGTGCCAGTAGCAACGGACAGGGATGGACCGGGGAGCTGTTTTTT.

V and J are TRBV5-4 and TRBJ1-1; the D is unclear. CDR3 length: 13 amino acids. The germline V gene encodes CDR1 SGHNT and CDR2 YYREEE (reference sequence). V was trimmed by 2 bases and J by 3 bases, leaving 8 bases between them. CDR3 in amino acids: CASSFRPDTEAFF. The CDR3 region has the DNA TGTGCCAGCAGCTTCCGACCCGACACTGAAGCTTTCTTT.

The genes are TRBV7-2 and TRBJ2-2; weak D call: TRBD1 (5 bases). V gave up 1 base and J gave up 2 bases, with 14 bases separating them. The CDR3 is 17 amino acids. Per germline, CDR1 SGHTA and CDR2 FQGNSA. The CDR3 loop reads CASSLGLGQRNTGELFF. CDR3 nucleotides: TGTGCCAGCAGCTTAGGTTTGGGGCAGCGAAACACCGGGGAGCTGTTTTTT.

The chain combines TRBV19 with TRBJ2-2; D is unclear. V lost 7 bases and J lost 3, with 6 bases in between. This CDR3 is built from 12 residues. CDR1 and CDR2 (germline): LNHDA, SQIVND (reference sequence). CDR3 DNA sequence: TGTGCCAGTAAGGTACACACCGGGGAGCTGTTTTTT. Protein: CASKVHTGELFF.

This chain uses TRBV10-1 with TRBJ2-3, with 11 bases lining up with TRBD2. Germline V gene lookup returns CDR1 WNHNN and CDR2 SYGVQD (reference sequence). V was clipped by 5 bases and J by 4 bases; unmatched bases: 11. The CDR3 totals 17 residues. The CDR3 protein is CASSRGLAGSTADTQYF. The CDR3 DNA follows: TGCGCCAGCAGTCGAGGACTAGCGGGTTCGACTGCAGATACGCAGTATTTT.

The rearrangement joins TRBV5-1 to TRBJ1-1; D is unclear. Trimming took 4 bases from V and 4 from J, leaving 20 bases between them. This CDR3 comprises 16 residues. Germline loops: CDR1 SGHRS, CDR2 YFSETQ. CDR3 in amino acids: CASSGRVGRPGTEAFF. For the CDR3, the DNA is TGCGCCAGCAGCGGGAGGGTGGGCCGACCGGGCACTGAAGCTTTCTTT.

The rearrangement joins TRBV7-3 to TRBJ2-3; a weak D match, TRBD2 (6 bases). This CDR3 is 15 amino acids long. From germline, CDR1 is SGHTA and CDR2 FQGTGA. The V end was cut by 5 bases, the J end by 1 base, with 13 bases between. The CDR3: CASSPWTIRTDTQYF. In DNA form, the CDR3 reads TGTGCCAGCAGCCCCTGGACTATCCGCACAGATACGCAGTATTTT.

The genes are TRBV7-8 and TRBJ1-5; D might be TRBD1 (6 bases). V dropped 6 bases and J dropped 1 base, with 13 bases sitting between them. Germline V gene sequence: CDR1 SGHVS, CDR2 FQNEAQ. The CDR3 contains 15 residues. DNA for the CDR3: TGTGCCAGCAGAAGAGGGGGGGTCAGCAATCAGCCCCAGCATTTT. This gives the protein CASRRGGVSNQPQHF.

This rearrangement joins TRBV11-2 to TRBJ1-1, with D possibly being TRBD1 (5 bases). CDR3 length equals 13 residues. Germline loops: CDR1 SGHAT, CDR2 FQNNGV. The V gene lost 6 bases and the J gene lost 4 bases, with 12 bases spanning the gap. The CDR3 reads CASSLRGSTEAFF. The DNA for the CDR3 is TGTGCCAGCAGTTTAAGGGGATCCACTGAAGCTTTCTTT. Full variable domain (rest looked up from reference TRBV11-2 and TRBJ1-1): EAGVAQSPRYKIIEKRQSVAFWCNPISGHATLYWYQQILGQGPKLLIQFQNNGVVDDSQLPKDRFSAERLKGVDSTLKIQPAKLEDSAVYLCASSLRGSTEAFFGQGTRLTVV.

This clone was observed a single time. The J gene is TRBJ2-2, the V gene TRBV9, with TRBD2 identical over 7 bases. The V segment lost 4 bases and the J segment 0 bases; nucleotides outside the gene matches: 6. CDR3 length: 16 residues. Looked up from germline, CDR1 is SGDLS and CDR2 is YYNGEE. For the CDR3, the DNA is TGTGCCAGCAGCCCTCGGGGGGTGTCGAACACCGGGGAGCTGTTTTTT. This sequence encodes CASSPRGVSNTGELFF.

This chain joins TRBV6-1 and TRBJ1-1; D gene uncertain. Trimming left V 7 bases short and J 3 bases short, with 12 bases between. The CDR3 spans 13 residues. CDR1 is MNHNS, CDR2 SASEGT, per germline. CDR3 DNA: TGTGCCAGCACCCTAACGTGGGACACTGAAGCTTTCTTT. Its protein is CASTLTWDTEAFF.

V usage is TRBV18 and J usage is TRBJ1-3, with a possible D match to TRBD1 (5 bases). V dropped 3 bases and J dropped 4 bases, with 10 bases sitting between them. Germline CDR1 KGHSH, CDR2 LQKENI. The CDR3 loop spans 14 amino acids. CDR3 residues: CASSPPRAGNTIYF. For the CDR3, the DNA is TGTGCCAGCTCACCCCCCAGGGCCGGAAACACCATATATTTT.

This chain joins TRBV2 and TRBJ2-1, with D perhaps TRBD1 (6 bases). From germline, CDR1 is SNHLY and CDR2 FYNNEI. This CDR3 contains 15 residues. Trimming stripped 6 bases from V and 8 bases from J, with 20 bases between. The CDR3 spells CASRATRIGGDEQFF. In nucleotides, the CDR3 is TGTGCCAGCAGAGCCACCCGCATTGGGGGCGATGAGCAGTTCTTC.

The CDR3 DNA follows: TGTGCCTGCGCCGCCACCGGGGAGCTGTTTTTT. It is translated as CACAATGELFF. The chain carries TRBV30 and TRBJ2-2; D remains ambiguous. The CDR3 covers 11 residues. Germline CDR1 reads GTSNPN; CDR2 reads SVGIG (reference sequence). The V end was cut by 6 bases, the J end by 4 bases, with 6 bases between.

The chain couples TRBV15 to TRBJ2-3; 7 bases match TRBD2. CDR1 and CDR2 from the germline V gene are LNHNV and YYDKDF (reference sequence). V shed 5 bases and J 7 bases; nucleotides not matched to a gene: 21. The CDR3 runs to 18 residues. The chain's CDR3 is CATSRRLAPTPEGNTQYF. CDR3 in DNA: TGTGCCACCAGCCGACGACTAGCACCGACCCCGGAGGGGAATACGCAGTATTTT.

The gene calls are TRBV7-6 and TRBJ2-5, with D maybe TRBD1 (5 bases). Germline CDR1 SGHVS, CDR2 FNYEAQ. Trimming took off 11 bases at V and 4 bases at J, with 20 bases between the two ends. The CDR3 has 14 residues. CDR3 amino acids: CAVGRQGLRETQYF. The CDR3 bases are TGTGCCGTAGGACGGCAGGGCCTTCGAGAGACCCAGTACTTC.